This TCR beta chain appears in the sequencing data of a study of monozygotic twins with inflammatory bowel disease. CDR3 length: 17 amino acids. Germline V gene sequence: CDR1 LGHNA, CDR2 YNFKEQ. After re-calling the 5' RACE reads, TCRdb lists one entry per CDR3 protein, DNA absent. Its table records more than 300,000 distinct CDR3 sequences. This sequence originates from a human donor with ulcerative colitis or Crohn's disease, or a healthy co-twin of an affected twin (not recorded which). Sequences were obtained from blood. The chain recombines TRBV4-2 with TRBJ2-2; TCRdb reports TRBD2, a call that lacks DNA to check it against. The CDR3 reads CASSARTSGGNTGELFF.